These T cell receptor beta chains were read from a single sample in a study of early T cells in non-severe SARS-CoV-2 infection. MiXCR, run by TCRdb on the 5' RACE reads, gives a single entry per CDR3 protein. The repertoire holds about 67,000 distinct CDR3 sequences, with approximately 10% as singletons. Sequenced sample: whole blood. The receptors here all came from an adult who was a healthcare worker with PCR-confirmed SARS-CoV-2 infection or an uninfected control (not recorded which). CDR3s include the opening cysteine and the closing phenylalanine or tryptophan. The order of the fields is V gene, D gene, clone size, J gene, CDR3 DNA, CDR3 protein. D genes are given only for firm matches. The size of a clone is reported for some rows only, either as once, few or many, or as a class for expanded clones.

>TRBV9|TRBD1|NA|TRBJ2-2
TGTGCCAGCAGCGTAGCCCCACAGGGGGTGAACACCGGGGAGCTGTTTTTT
CASSVAPQGVNTGELFF
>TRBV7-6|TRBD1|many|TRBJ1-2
TGTGCCAGCAGCCCAACCCCGGGACAGGGAGGAAATGGCTACACCTTC
CASSPTPGQGGNGYTF
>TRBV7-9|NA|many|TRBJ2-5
TGTGCCAGCAGCTCCACACACAGGGTAGGAGAAGAGACCCAGTACTTC
CASSSTHRVGEETQYF
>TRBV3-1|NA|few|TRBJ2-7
TGTGCCAGCAGCCAGGGTGGCGGATCGTACGAGCAGTACTTC
CASSQGGGSYEQYF
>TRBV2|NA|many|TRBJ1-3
TGTGCCAGCAGCGCACGACAACCGGGGCGCTCTGAAAACACCATATATTTT
CASSARQPGRSENTIYF
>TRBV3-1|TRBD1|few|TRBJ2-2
TGTGCCAGCAGCCAAGACCGACAGGGGACCAACACCGGGGAGCTGTTTTTT
CASSQDRQGTNTGELFF
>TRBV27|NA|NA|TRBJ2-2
TGTGCCAGCAGTTACCAGGGAGCCACCGGGGAGCTGTTTTTT
CASSYQGATGELFF
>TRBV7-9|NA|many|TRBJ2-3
TGTGCCAGCAGCTCCACGGGCGGACAGTACACAGATACGCAGTATTTT
CASSSTGGQYTDTQYF
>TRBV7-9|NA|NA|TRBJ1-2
TGTGCCACGTCTGATGGATATGGCTACACCTTC
CATSDGYGYTF
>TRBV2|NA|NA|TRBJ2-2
TGTGCCAGCAGTGTTCGGCAGATCGACACCGGGGAGCTGTTTTTT
CASSVRQIDTGELFF
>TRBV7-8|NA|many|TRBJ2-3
TGTGCCAGCAGCTTAACTGGAGGACCCACAGATACGCAGTATTTT
CASSLTGGPTDTQYF
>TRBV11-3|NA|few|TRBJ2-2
TGTGCCAGCAGCTCGGAGGGGGTAACCGGGGAGCTGTTTTTT
CASSSEGVTGELFF
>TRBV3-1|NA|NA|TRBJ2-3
TGTGCCAGCAGCCAGATTCCGACTAGGCATACGCAGTATTTT
CASSQIPTRHTQYF
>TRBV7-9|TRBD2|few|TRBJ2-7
TGTGCCAGCAGCTGGGGGGGAGCCTACGAGCAGTACTTC
CASSWGGAYEQYF
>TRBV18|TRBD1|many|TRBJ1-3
TGTGCCAGCTCACCAAAGACAGGGACTTCTGAAAACACCATATATTTT
CASSPKTGTSENTIYF
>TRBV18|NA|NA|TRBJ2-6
TGTGCCAGCTCACTGGCCGGACCCTCTGGGGCCAACGTCCTGACTTTC
CASSLAGPSGANVLTF